This TCR beta chain came from a study of blood T cell repertoires in COVID-19. The CDR3 contains 16 residues. CDR1 is SGHRS, CDR2 YFSETQ, per germline. Between the trimmed V and J ends, which lost 4 bases and 7 bases, there was a span of 20 bases. Profiling relied on immunoSEQ multiplex PCR, and the TCRdb table lists in-frame clones only, not all of them. The table includes about 310,000 clones, around 87% detected once. Material: peripheral blood. The clonotype was recovered from a man in his fifties with active or convalescent COVID-19. The chain recombines TRBV5-1 with TRBJ1-4; D may be TRBD1 (5 bases). The DNA for the CDR3 is TGCGCCAGCAGCAGCTCCTATAGGGGTTCAGGTGAAAAACTGTTTTTT. Translation: CASSSSYRGSGEKLFF.